Sequencing of this T cell receptor beta chain was carried out in a study of T cell responses to AZD1222 COVID-19 vaccine. The study, taken as a whole, reports: At 160-218 and 743-854, vaccine-associated CD4 TCRs were dominant, and they spanned spike. It was only a handful of AZD1222 recipients who were seropositive at baseline.

Details on this clone: The antigen is not known.

Clones were sequenced by immunoSEQ multiplex PCR, and TCRdb holds only the in-frame ones, with some missing. The sample yields 120,000 or so clones, about 89% seen once. The CDR3 contains 12 residues. The germline V gene encodes CDR1 MNHEY and CDR2 SVGAGI. The germline V and J ends were trimmed by 8 bases and 4 bases, with 9 bases remaining between them. The material was peripheral blood, obtained on day 0 of MenACWY control vaccination. The rearrangement links TRBV6-5 to TRBJ1-3; tentative D call: TRBD1 (6 bases). The origin of this receptor is an adult in good health. CDR3 loop: CASGQFGNTIYF. The CDR3 nucleotides read TGTGCCAGCGGACAGTTCGGAAACACCATATATTTT.